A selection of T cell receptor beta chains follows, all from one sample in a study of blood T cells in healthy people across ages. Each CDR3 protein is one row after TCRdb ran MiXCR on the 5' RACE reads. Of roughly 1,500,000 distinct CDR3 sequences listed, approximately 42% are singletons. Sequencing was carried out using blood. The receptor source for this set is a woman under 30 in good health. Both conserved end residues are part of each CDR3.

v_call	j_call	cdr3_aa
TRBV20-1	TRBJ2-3	CSARLSGRTDTQYF
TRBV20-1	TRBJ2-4	CSAIQGALMEQYF
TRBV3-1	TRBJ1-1	CASSQEGGGGEAFF
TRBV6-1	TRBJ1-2	CASSEGQGAIYGYTF
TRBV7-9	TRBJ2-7	CASSPPGHLLSYEQYF
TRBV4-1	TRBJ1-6	CASSLQPGETYNSPLHF
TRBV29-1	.	CSATDGAQETQYF
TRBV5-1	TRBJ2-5	CASSLGTVNEQYF
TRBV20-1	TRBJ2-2	CSARQLAGGPNTGELFF
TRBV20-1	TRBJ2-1	CSARVVTSSYNEQFF
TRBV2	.	CASKLREGDTYEQYF
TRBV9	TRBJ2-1	CASGNGGGSLNEQFF
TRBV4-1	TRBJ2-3	CASSQDGRSGGPSTDTQYF
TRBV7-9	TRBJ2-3	CASSSWLLAGETDTQYF
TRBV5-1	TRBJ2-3	CASSLGQVTSTDTQYF
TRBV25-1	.	CASSESPKETQYF
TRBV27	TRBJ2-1	CASSLIPLNEQFF
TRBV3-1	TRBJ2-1	CASSPPTLYEQFF
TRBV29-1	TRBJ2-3	CSVEGLAGGPGVADTQYF
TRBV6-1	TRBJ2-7	CASSPQTSLYEQYF
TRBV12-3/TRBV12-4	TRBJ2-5	CASSFIETQYF
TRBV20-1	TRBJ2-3	CSATTGFNGDTQYF
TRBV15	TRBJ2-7	CATSRVKGTTYEQYF
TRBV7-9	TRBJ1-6	CASSQPAKGVKGSPLHF